There are a few counts of the clone carrying this T cell receptor beta chain. Its matching antigen is unknown. The sample comes from a study of PD-1 blockade in classical Hodgkin lymphoma. Study results and caveats: Nivolumab initiation under 1 year post-ASCT meant exclusion. A significant rise in TCR diversity was seen by C4D1 for CD4+ cells but not for CD8+ cells. Relapsed/refractory patients reportedly had lower baseline diversity than newly diagnosed patients.

Clones were sequenced by immunoSEQ multiplex PCR, and TCRdb holds only the in-frame ones, with some missing. The sample yields more than 50,000 clones, over 85% seen once. All the patients suffered relapse after autologous stem cell transplantation, and brentuximab vedotin exposure differed. Complete response, partial response or progressive disease constituted the best responses recorded. Sequenced here: peripheral blood mononuclear cells (PBMCs), sampled at baseline. This TCR was sampled from a human donor with classical Hodgkin lymphoma.

CDR3 coding DNA: TGTGCCAGCAGCGCCGGGACGTCCAAGGGGGCCAACGTCCTGACTTTC. Protein sequence: CASSAGTSKGANVLTF. This rearrangement joins TRBV9 to TRBJ2-6, with D possibly called TRBD1 or TRBD2 (5 bases each). V lost 3 bases and J lost 4, with 14 bases in between. The CDR3 spans 16 residues. In germline, CDR1 is SGDLS, CDR2 YYNGEE.